What follows is one TCR beta chain and its context. The data are from a study of T-cell memory formation after mild COVID-19. Using its own MiXCR run on the 5' RACE reads, TCRdb lists one record per CDR3 protein. The repertoire holds 350,000 to 450,000 distinct CDR3 sequences, with roughly 24% as singletons. Trimming shortened V by 5 bases and J by 15 bases, and 20 bases separated the two germline ends. The CDR3 runs 13 residues. The V call is TRBV12-3 or TRBV12-4, the J call TRBJ2-1, with D possibly TRBD1 on 6 matching bases. The sequenced sample was PBMCs or a T cell subset sorted from them (not recorded which). This receptor was identified in an adult woman who had mild COVID-19 (a few samples of this study predate the infection). Cell type and time point are not known. The CDR3 loop is CASSPQPGHPLFF. The CDR3 nucleotides are TGTGCCAGCAGTCCACAGCCGGGACATCCCCTGTTCTTC.